What follows is one T cell receptor beta chain and its context. As yet, its antigen is unknown. A junction end diverges from the germline sequence, so it may reflect a read error. This CDR3 contains 13 residues. Looked up from germline, CDR1 is SNHLY and CDR2 is FYNNEI. Sequencing was at deep level. Profiled with immunoSEQ multiplex PCR; TCRdb holds only in-frame clones, not every one. The data hold 2 million to 3 million clones, with approximately 94% observed a single time. The source of the sample is a study of shared clonotypes between healthy human individuals. Study-level findings and limits: Between several donors, naive CD4 clonotypes were shared at a level of about 5.3%. Non-shared clonotypes were found to have lower generation probabilities than the clonotypes that were shared by all four of the sorted-subset donors. Measured sharing among donors was expected to vary with sequencing depth.

The sequenced sample was naive CD4+ T cells from PBMCs. Subset meaning: CD45RA+ positively selected. The sequence derives from a man in his late teens or twenties in good health. Some clones in this sample may be carry-over from other donors' samples. The chain has TRBV2 and TRBJ1-2; 8 nucleotides agree with TRBD1. CDR3 bases: TGTGCCAGCAGTGAAAATCAGAGGGACAGGAGGAGCTTC. It codes for CASSENQRDRRSF.